This T cell receptor (beta chain) was observed in a study of shared T cell receptors in the human thymus. The V and J ends lost 2 bases and 4 bases respectively, with 15 bases between them. Germline CDR1 and CDR2: LGHNA and YSLEER. CDR3 length: 15 amino acids. Profiling relied on immunoSEQ multiplex PCR, and the TCRdb table lists in-frame clones only, not all of them. The repertoire holds 72,000 or so clones, with over 90% as singletons. The chain is built from TRBV4-3 and TRBJ2-7; unclear D gene. The sequenced sample consisted of thymocytes. The clonotype originates from a human donor. The DNA for the CDR3 is TGCGCCAGCAGCCAAAAGGAGCAAAGAAGTTACGAGCAGTACTTC. Its translation: CASSQKEQRSYEQYF.